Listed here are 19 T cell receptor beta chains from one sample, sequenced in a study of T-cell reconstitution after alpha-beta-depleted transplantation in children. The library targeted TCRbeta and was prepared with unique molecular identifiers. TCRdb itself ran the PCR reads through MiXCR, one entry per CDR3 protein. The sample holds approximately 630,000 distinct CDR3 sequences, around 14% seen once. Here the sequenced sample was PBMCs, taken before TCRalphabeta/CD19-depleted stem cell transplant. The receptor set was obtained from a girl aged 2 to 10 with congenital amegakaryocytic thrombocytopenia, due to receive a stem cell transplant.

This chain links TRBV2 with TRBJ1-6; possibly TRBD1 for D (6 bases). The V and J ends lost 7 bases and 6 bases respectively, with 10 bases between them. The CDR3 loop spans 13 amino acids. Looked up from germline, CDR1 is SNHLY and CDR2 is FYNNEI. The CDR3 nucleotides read TGTGCCAGCACTAGGGGGGCTAATTCACCCCTCCACTTT. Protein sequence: CASTRGANSPLHF.

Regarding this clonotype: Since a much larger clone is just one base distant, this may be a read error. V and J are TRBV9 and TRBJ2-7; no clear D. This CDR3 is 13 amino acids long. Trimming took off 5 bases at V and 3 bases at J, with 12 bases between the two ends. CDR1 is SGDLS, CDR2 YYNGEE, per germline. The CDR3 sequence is CASSGHLSYEQYF. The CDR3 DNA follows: TGTGCCAGCAGTGGGCACCTAAGCTACGAGCAGTACTTC.

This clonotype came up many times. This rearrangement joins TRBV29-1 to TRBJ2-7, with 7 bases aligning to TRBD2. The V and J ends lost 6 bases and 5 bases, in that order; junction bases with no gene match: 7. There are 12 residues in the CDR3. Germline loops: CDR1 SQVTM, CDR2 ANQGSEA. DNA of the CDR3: TGCAGCGTCTTCACTAGCGCGCACGAGCAGTACTTC. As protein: CSVFTSAHEQYF.

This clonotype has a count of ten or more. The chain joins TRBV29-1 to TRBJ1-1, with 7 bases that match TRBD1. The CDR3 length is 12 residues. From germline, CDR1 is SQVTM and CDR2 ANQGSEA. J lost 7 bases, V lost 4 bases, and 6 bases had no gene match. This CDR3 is CSVGSGGDEAFF. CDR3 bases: TGCAGCGTTGGATCAGGGGGGGATGAAGCTTTCTTT.

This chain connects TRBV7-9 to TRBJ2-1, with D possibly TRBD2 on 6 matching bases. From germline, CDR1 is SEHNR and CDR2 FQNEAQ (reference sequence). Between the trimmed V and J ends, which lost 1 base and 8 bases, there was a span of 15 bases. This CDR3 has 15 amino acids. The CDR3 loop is CASSLVRASADEQFF. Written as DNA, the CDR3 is TGTGCCAGCAGCTTAGTTCGCGCTAGCGCCGATGAGCAGTTCTTC.

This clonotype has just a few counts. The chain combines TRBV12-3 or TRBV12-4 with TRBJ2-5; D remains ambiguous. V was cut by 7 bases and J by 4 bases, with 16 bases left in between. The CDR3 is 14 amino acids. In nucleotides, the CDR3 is TGTGCCAGCAACTACGACGGGTCGGGAGAGACCCAGTACTTC. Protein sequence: CASNYDGSGETQYF.

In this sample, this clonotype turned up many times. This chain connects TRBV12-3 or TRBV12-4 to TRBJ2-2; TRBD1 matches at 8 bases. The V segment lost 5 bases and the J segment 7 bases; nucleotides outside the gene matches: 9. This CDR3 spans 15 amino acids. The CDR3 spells CASSPEDRADGELFF. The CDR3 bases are TGTGCCAGCAGTCCCGAGGACAGGGCGGACGGGGAGCTGTTTTTT.

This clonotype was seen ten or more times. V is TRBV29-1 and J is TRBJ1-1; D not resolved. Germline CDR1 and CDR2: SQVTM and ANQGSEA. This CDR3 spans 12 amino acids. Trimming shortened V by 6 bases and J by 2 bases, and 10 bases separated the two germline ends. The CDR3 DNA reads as TGCAGCGTGGACCCGTCTAACACTGAAGCTTTCTTT. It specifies CSVDPSNTEAFF.

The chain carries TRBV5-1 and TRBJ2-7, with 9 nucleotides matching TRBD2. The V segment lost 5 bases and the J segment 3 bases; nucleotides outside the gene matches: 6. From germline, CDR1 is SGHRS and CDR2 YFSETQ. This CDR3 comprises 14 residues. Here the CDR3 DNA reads TGCGCCAGCAGTCTTAGCGGGAGTCGCTACGAGCAGTACTTC. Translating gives CASSLSGSRYEQYF.

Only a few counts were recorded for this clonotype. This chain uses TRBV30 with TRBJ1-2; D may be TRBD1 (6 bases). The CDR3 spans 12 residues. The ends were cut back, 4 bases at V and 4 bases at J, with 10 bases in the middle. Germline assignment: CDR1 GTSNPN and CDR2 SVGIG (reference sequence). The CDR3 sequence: CAWMKGGYGYTF. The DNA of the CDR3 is TGTGCCTGGATGAAAGGGGGCTATGGCTACACCTTC. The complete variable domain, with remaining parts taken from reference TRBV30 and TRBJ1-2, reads SQTIHQWPATLVQPVGSPLSLECTVEGTSNPNLYWYRQAAGRGLQLLFYSVGIGQISSEVPQNLSASRPQDRQFILSSKKLLLSDSGFYLCAWMKGGYGYTFGSGTRLTVV.

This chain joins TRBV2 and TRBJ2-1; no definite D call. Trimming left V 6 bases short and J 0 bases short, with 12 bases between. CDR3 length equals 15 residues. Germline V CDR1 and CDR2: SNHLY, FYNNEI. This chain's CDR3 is CASRGDAFSYNEQFF. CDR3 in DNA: TGTGCCAGCAGGGGCGACGCCTTCTCCTACAATGAGCAGTTCTTC.

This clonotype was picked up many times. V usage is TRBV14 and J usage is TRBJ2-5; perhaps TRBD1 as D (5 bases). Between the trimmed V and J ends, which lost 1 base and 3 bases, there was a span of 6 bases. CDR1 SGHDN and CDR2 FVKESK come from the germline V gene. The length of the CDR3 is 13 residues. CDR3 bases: TGTGCCAGCAGCCAAGCAGGGAAAGAGACCCAGTACTTC. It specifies CASSQAGKETQYF.

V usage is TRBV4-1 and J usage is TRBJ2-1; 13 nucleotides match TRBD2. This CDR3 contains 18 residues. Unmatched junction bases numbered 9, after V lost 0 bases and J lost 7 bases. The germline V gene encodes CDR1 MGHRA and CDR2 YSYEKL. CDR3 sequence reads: CASSQDRRGTSGTNEQFF. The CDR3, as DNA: TGCGCCAGCAGCCAAGATAGGAGAGGGACTAGCGGGACTAATGAGCAGTTCTTC.

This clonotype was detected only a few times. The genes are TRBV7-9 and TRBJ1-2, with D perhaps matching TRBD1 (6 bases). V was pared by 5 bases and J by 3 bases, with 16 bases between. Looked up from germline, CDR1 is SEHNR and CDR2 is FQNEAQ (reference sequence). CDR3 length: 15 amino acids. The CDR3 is CASSRTGREDYGYTF. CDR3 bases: TGTGCCAGCAGCCGTACAGGGCGGGAAGACTATGGCTACACCTTC.

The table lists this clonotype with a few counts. The chain's CDR3 is CASSYWSGAVTDTQYF. In nucleotides, the CDR3 is TGTGCCAGCAGCTACTGGAGCGGGGCGGTGACGGATACGCAGTATTTT. The chain employs TRBV5-6 and TRBJ2-3; TRBD2 aligns across 7 bases. The CDR3 runs to 16 residues. With 3 bases clipped from V and 6 bases from J, the junction kept 13 bases outside the gene matches. CDR1 and CDR2 from the germline V gene are SGHDT and YYEEEE.

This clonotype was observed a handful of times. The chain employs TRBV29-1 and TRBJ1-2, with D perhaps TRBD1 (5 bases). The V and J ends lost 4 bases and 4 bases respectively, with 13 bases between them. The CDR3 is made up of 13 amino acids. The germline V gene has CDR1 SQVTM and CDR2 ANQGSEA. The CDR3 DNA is TGCAGCGTTGGAGACGAGGGGACCTATGGCTACACCTTC. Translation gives CSVGDEGTYGYTF.

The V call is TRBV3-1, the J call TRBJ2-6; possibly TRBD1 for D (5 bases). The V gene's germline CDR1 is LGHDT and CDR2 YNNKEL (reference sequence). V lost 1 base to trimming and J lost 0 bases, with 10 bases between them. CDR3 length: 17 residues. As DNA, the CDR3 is TGTGCCAGCAGCCAAGTCGACAGCAGCTCTGGGGCCAACGTCCTGACTTTC. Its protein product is CASSQVDSSSGANVLTF.

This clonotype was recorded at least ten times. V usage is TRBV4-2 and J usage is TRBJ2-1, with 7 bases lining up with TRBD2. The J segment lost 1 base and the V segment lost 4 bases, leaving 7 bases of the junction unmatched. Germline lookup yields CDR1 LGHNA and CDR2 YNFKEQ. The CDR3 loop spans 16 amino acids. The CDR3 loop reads CASSPHGRISYNEQFF. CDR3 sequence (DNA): TGTGCCAGCAGCCCACACGGGAGGATTTCCTACAATGAGCAGTTCTTC.

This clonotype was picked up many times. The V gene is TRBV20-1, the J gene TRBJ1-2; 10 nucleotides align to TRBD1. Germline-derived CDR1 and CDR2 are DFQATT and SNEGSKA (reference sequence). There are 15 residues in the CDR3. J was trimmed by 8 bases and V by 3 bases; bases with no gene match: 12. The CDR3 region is CSASTPGQGSWGYTF. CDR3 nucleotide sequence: TGCAGTGCTAGTACGCCGGGACAGGGGTCCTGGGGCTACACCTTC.